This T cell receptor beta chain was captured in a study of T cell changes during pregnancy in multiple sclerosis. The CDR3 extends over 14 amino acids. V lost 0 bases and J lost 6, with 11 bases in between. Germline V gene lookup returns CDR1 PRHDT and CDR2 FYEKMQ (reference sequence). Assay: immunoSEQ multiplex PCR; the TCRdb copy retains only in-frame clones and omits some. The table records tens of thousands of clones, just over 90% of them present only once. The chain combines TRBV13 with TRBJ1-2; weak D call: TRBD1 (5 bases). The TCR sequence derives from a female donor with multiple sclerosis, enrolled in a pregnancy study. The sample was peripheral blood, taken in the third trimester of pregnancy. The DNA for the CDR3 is TGTGCCAGCAGCTTAGGCGGCAGGGAAGATGGCTACACCTTC. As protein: CASSLGGREDGYTF.